This is a list of T cell receptor beta chains from one sample in a study of blood T cell repertoires in COVID-19. Method: immunoSEQ multiplex PCR; TCRdb's copy keeps in-frame clones and lacks some. The sample lists 300,000 or so clones, about 84% seen once, with around 1.5% in the top ten. The sample taken for sequencing was peripheral blood. The receptors originated from a woman aged 50 to 60 with acute or convalescent COVID-19. The CDR3 runs from the conserved cysteine through the conserved F or W. A D gene is named only where the DNA matches it firmly. Clone sizes are given selectively: once, few, many, or a class where the clone is expanded.

TRBV28	.	TRBJ1-2	.	CASSTRTRNNYGYTF	TGTGCCAGCAGTACTCGGACACGTAATAACTATGGCTACACCTTC
TRBV18	.	TRBJ1-3	.	CASSPTRTGNTIYF	TGTGCCAGCTCACCAACCAGGACTGGAAACACCATATATTTT
TRBV27	TRBD2	TRBJ2-7	.	CASSLFRTSGSGEQYF	TGTGCCAGCAGTTTATTTAGGACTAGCGGGAGTGGTGAGCAGTACTTC
TRBV13	TRBD1	TRBJ1-1	.	CASSLGRGDTEAFF	TGTGCCAGCAGCTTAGGCAGGGGGGACACTGAAGCTTTCTTT
TRBV2	.	TRBJ2-1	.	CASSALGSSYNEQFF	TGTGCCAGCAGTGCCTTGGGGAGCTCCTACAATGAGCAGTTCTTC
TRBV19	TRBD2	TRBJ2-1	.	CASSYRGLPDYNEQFF	TGTGCCAGTAGTTACCGGGGACTACCTGACTACAATGAGCAGTTCTTC
TRBV4-2	.	TRBJ1-1	.	CASSQATGEAFF	TGTGCCAGCAGCCAAGCGACGGGTGAAGCTTTCTTT
TRBV7-2	TRBD2	TRBJ2-3	.	CASSLGIAGGGDTQYF	TGTGCCAGCAGCTTAGGAATAGCGGGAGGGGGAGATACGCAGTATTTT
TRBV24-1	TRBD1	TRBJ1-5	.	CATSDLGQGAPQHF	TGTGCCACCAGTGATTTAGGACAGGGTGCGCCCCAGCATTTT
TRBV5-6	TRBD1	TRBJ1-1	.	CASSSTQGATTEAFF	TGTGCCAGCAGCTCTACACAGGGGGCCACTACTGAAGCTTTCTTT
TRBV19	.	TRBJ2-7	.	CASSIGTTAPPDEQYF	TGTGCCAGTAGTATAGGTACAACAGCACCACCCGACGAGCAGTACTTC
TRBV15	.	TRBJ1-2	.	CATSRDVQYYTF	TGTGCCACCAGCAGAGATGTACAGTACTACACCTTC
TRBV10-3	.	TRBJ2-7	.	CAIGAQPGSSYEQYF	TGTGCCATCGGGGCCCAGCCTGGCAGCTCCTACGAGCAGTACTTC
TRBV7-9	.	TRBJ1-2	.	CASSLGVQGYGYTF	TGTGCCAGCAGCTTAGGCGTTCAGGGCTATGGCTACACCTTC
TRBV18	TRBD1	TRBJ2-7	.	CASSPSPGTENEQYF	TGTGCCAGCTCACCATCCCCAGGGACAGAGAACGAGCAGTACTTC
TRBV25-1	TRBD1	TRBJ1-6	.	CASSELGQGSPLHF	TGTGCCAGCAGTGAATTGGGACAGGGTTCACCCCTCCACTTT
TRBV30	.	TRBJ2-7	.	CACIKADFRYEQYF	TGTGCCTGCATTAAAGCGGATTTTCGCTACGAGCAGTACTTC
TRBV11-2	.	TRBJ2-7	.	CASSLVGYEQYF	TGTGCCAGCAGCTTAGTCGGGTACGAGCAGTACTTC
TRBV9	TRBD2	TRBJ2-7	.	CASSVMSGTIYEQYF	TGTGCCAGCAGCGTCATGTCCGGGACTATATACGAGCAGTACTTC
TRBV12-3/TRBV12-4	TRBD1	TRBJ2-7	.	CASRGQGDYEQYF	TGTGCCAGCAGGGGACAGGGGGACTACGAGCAGTACTTC
TRBV9	TRBD2	TRBJ2-3	.	CASSGRPQLAAQYTDTQYF	TGTGCCAGCAGCGGCCGCCCCCAACTAGCGGCGCAATACACAGATACGCAGTATTTT
TRBV18	.	TRBJ1-3	.	CASSPAAGNTIYF	TGTGCCAGCTCACCAGCGGCGGGAAACACCATATATTTT
TRBV5-1	.	TRBJ2-7	.	CASSLVRGSSYEQYF	TGCGCCAGCAGCTTGGTCAGGGGCTCTTCCTACGAGCAGTACTTC
TRBV19	.	TRBJ2-3	.	CASSIGELTDTQYF	TGTGCCAGTAGTATAGGGGAGTTAACAGATACGCAGTATTTT
TRBV15	.	TRBJ2-1	.	CATSRDRVTDEQFF	TGTGCCACCAGCAGAGATCGAGTCACCGATGAGCAGTTCTTC
TRBV4-1	TRBD1	TRBJ1-1	once	CASVATAGQGNTEAFF	TGCGCCAGCGTCGCAACCGCGGGACAGGGGAACACTGAAGCTTTCTTT
TRBV3-1/TRBV3-2	.	TRBJ2-2	.	CASSWTENTGELFF	TGTGCCAGCAGTTGGACTGAAAACACCGGGGAGCTGTTTTTT
TRBV10-3	TRBD1	TRBJ2-7	.	CAISGTGGYSYEQYF	TGTGCCATCAGTGGGACAGGGGGCTACTCCTACGAGCAGTACTTC
TRBV28	.	TRBJ2-7	.	CASRHELAGTGLGEQYF	TGTGCCAGCAGACACGAATTGGCGGGTACGGGGTTAGGCGAGCAGTACTTC
TRBV18	.	TRBJ1-5	.	CASSQGINQPQHF	TGTGCCAGCTCACAGGGGATCAATCAGCCCCAGCATTTT
TRBV18	.	TRBJ2-5	.	CASSQAGGSGWETQYF	TGTGCCAGCTCCCAAGCCGGAGGTAGCGGATGGGAGACCCAGTACTTC
TRBV28	TRBD2	TRBJ2-7	.	CASSTPSPTSGDPYEQYF	TGTGCCAGCAGTACACCTTCCCCTACTAGCGGGGACCCCTACGAGCAGTACTTC
TRBV6-6	TRBD1	TRBJ2-7	once	CASRGTGVNEQYF	TGTGCCAGCAGGGGGACAGGGGTCAACGAGCAGTACTTC
TRBV28	.	TRBJ2-7	.	CASRTPQAGSVGEQYF	TGTGCCAGCAGGACCCCCCAGGCCGGGAGCGTGGGCGAGCAGTACTTC
TRBV25-1	.	TRBJ2-2	.	CASSEYSGAGTGELFF	TGTGCCAGCAGTGAATACTCGGGAGCGGGCACCGGGGAGCTGTTTTTT
TRBV27	.	TRBJ2-7	.	CASSLTEDYEQYF	TGTGCCAGCAGTTTGACGGAGGACTACGAGCAGTACTTC
TRBV2	TRBD1	TRBJ1-5	.	CASGGQLSNQPQHF	TGTGCCAGCGGGGGACAGTTAAGCAATCAGCCCCAGCATTTT
TRBV27	.	TRBJ2-7	.	CASSLVQVLEQYF	TGTGCCAGCAGTTTAGTCCAGGTCCTTGAGCAGTACTTC
TRBV11-2	.	TRBJ2-5	.	CASSSLEETQYF	TGTGCCAGCAGCTCTTTAGAAGAGACCCAGTACTTC
TRBV24-1	.	TRBJ2-1	.	CATSDPDYYNEQFF	TGTGCCACCAGTGATCCTGACTACTACAATGAGCAGTTCTTC
TRBV7-2	TRBD1	TRBJ1-3	.	CASATGAGNTIYF	TGTGCCAGCGCGACAGGGGCAGGAAACACCATATATTTT
TRBV5-4	TRBD2	TRBJ2-7	.	CASSTTSGRFYEQYF	TGTGCCAGCAGCACCACTAGCGGGAGGTTCTACGAGCAGTACTTC
TRBV12-3/TRBV12-4	TRBD1	TRBJ1-1	few	CASRTTGVAEAFF	TGTGCCAGCAGAACTACAGGGGTTGCTGAAGCTTTCTTT
TRBV10-3	.	TRBJ1-5	.	CAISETGPSQPQHF	TGTGCCATCAGTGAAACAGGGCCAAGTCAGCCCCAGCATTTT
TRBV21-1	.	TRBJ2-1	.	CASSEDRPDNEQFF	TGTGCCAGCAGCGAAGACAGACCAGACAATGAGCAGTTCTTC
TRBV28	.	TRBJ2-3	.	CASIHSGVYTDTQYF	TGTGCCAGCATCCATTCAGGGGTCTACACAGATACGCAGTATTTT
TRBV4-2	TRBD1	TRBJ1-5	.	CASSQATGQGQPQHF	TGTGCCAGCAGCCAAGCTACGGGACAGGGTCAGCCCCAGCATTTT
TRBV11-2	.	TRBJ2-3	.	CASSLAADTQYF	TGTGCCAGCAGCTTAGCGGCAGATACGCAGTATTTT